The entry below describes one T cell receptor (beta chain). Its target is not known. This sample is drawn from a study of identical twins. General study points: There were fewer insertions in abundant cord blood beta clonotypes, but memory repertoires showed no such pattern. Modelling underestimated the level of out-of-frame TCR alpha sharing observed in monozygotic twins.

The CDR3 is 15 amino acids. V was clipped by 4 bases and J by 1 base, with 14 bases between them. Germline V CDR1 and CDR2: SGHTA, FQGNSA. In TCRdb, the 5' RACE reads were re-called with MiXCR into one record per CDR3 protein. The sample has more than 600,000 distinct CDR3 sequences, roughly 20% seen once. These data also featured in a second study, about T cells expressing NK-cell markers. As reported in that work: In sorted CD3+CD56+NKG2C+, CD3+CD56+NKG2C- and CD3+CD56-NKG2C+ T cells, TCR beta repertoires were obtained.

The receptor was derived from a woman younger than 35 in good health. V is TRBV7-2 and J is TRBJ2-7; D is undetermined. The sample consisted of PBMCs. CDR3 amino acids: CASSSQSHMSYEQYF. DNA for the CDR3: TGTGCCAGCAGCTCCCAGTCTCATATGTCCTACGAGCAGTACTTC.